This T cell receptor (beta chain) was sequenced during a study of vaccination and CD4 T cells after COVID-19. At the level of the study: Overlapping spike pools from SARS-CoV-2 and HCoV-NL63, HCoV-OC43 and HCoV-229E served as culture stimuli.

General study points: In median terms, SARS-CoV-2-reactive clonotypes went from about 20 to 38, a nonsignificant rise.

An Oncomine TCR Beta short-read assay was used to sequence the DNA from cultured CD4+ T cells. In TCRdb, the PCR reads were re-called with MiXCR into one record per CDR3 protein. The sample has about 11,000 distinct CDR3 sequences, approximately 53% seen once. Comments on this clonotype: The antigen remains undetermined.

Treatment given: 10-day PBMC culture with coronavirus spike peptide pools or control peptides (ViraFEST assay). The sequenced sample was CD4+ T cells from blood, cultured in vitro. The sequence was collected from a human donor who had recovered from COVID-19.

The CDR3 is CSARDPYDYNEQFF. DNA for the CDR3: TGCAGTGCTAGAGACCCTTACGACTACAATGAGCAGTTCTTC. J is TRBJ2-1 and V is TRBV20-1; no reliable D call. The CDR3 is made up of 14 amino acids. Germline V CDR1 and CDR2: DFQATT, SNEGSKA (reference sequence). The V and J ends lost 0 bases and 3 bases respectively, with 9 bases between them.